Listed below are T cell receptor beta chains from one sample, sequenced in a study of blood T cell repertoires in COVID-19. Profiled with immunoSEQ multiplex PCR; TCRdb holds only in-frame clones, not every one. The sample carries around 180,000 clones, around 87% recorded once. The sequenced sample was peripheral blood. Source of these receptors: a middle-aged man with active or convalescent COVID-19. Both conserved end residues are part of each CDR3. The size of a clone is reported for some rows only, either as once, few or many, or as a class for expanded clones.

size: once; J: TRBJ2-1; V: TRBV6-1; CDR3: CASSEVGGSYNEQFF
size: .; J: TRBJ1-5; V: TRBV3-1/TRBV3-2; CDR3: CASSQESGGTSTPGFNQPQHF
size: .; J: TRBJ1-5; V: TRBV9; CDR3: CASSAQGNSNQPQHF
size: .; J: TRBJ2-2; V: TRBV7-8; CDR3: CASSPGTAHRNTGELFF
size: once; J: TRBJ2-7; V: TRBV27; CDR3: CASSLLGLAGREQYF
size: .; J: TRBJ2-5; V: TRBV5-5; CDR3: CASSFNVGARETQYF
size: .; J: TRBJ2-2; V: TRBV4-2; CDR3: CASSQGGPPNTGELFF
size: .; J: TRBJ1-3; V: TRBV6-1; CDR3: CATQQGYGGNTIYF
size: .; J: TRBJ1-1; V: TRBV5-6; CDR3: CASVQTLQGGTEAFF
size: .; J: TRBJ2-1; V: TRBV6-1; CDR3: CASSETTEYNEQFF
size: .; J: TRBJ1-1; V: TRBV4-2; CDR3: CASSQFRLGQKNTEAFF
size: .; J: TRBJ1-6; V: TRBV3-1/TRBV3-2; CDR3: CASSQEGGTGGSPLHF
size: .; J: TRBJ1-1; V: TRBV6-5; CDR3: CASSLGQNTEAFF
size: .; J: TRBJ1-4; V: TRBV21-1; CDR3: CASSNETARDDEKLFF
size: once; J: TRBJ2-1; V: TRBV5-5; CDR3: CASSSRDRGLGEQFF
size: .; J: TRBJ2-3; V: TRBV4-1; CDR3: CASSPWPSGSTDTQYF
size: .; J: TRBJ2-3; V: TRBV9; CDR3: CASSASGNTDTQYF
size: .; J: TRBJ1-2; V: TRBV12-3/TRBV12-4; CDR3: CASSLYRADGYTF
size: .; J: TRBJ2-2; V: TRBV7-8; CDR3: CASSLGQGVSTGELFF
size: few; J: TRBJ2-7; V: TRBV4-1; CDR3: CASSQDVGEQYF
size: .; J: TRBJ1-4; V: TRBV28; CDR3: CASSSRTGFGEKLFF
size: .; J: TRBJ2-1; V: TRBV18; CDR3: CASSLSGGVYNEQFF
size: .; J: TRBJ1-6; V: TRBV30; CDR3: CALTSKTGGKGESPLHF
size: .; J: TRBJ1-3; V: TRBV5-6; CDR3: CASSLHRGPPGSGNTIYF
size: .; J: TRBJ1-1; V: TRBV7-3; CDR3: CASSATGGTEAFF
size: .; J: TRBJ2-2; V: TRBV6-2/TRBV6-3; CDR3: CASSYSSGTRNTGELFF
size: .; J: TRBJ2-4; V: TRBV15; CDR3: CATSSGTGPSQNIQYF
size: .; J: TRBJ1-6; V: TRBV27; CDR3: CASSIIPPGTGNNSPLHF
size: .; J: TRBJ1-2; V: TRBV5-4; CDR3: CASSGQGFRYGYTF
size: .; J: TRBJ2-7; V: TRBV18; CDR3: CASSPLTSGAGGGSYEQYF
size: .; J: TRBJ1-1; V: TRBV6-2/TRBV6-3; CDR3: CASSSLPSGTANTEAFF
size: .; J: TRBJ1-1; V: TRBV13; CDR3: CASSLGSGVGTGWTEAFF
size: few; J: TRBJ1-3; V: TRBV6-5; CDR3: CASRDRVGNTIYF
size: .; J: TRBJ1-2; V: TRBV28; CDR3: CASSGRDRDYGYTF
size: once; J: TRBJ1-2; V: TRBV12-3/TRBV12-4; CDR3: CANTRQGSYGYTF
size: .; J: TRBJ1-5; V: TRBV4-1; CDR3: CASSRGQLLEGPQHF
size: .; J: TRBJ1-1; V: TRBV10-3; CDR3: CAISRDRENTEAFF
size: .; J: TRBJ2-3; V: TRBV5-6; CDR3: CASSWGGGAVDTQYF
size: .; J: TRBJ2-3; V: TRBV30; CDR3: CAWRPSGTDTQYF
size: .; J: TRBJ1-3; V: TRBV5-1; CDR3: CASSAGTGGNTIYF
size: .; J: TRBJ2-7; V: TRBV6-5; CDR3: CASARQATYEQYF